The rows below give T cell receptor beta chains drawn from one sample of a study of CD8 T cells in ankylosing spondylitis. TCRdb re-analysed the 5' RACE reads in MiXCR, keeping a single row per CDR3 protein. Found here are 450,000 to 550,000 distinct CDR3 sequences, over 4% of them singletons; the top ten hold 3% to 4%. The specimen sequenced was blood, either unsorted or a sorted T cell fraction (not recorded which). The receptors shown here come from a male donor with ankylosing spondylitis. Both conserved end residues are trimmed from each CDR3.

cdr3_aa: AISSNTGSYGYT
v_call: TRBV10-3
j_call: TRBJ1-2

cdr3_aa: ASNTRRAVQETQY
v_call: TRBV28
j_call: TRBJ2-5

cdr3_aa: SARAGAGGEAF
v_call: TRBV20-1
j_call: TRBJ1-1

cdr3_aa: ASSTRGTGSRDEQY
v_call: TRBV21-1
j_call: TRBJ2-7

cdr3_aa: ASSQVGSTVYGYT
v_call: TRBV4-3
j_call: TRBJ1-2

cdr3_aa: ASRLTSGYEQY
v_call: TRBV5-1
j_call: TRBJ2-7

cdr3_aa: ASNLAGEETQY
v_call: TRBV28
j_call: TRBJ2-5

cdr3_aa: ASSFSVGQDTEAF
v_call: TRBV7-9
j_call: TRBJ1-1

cdr3_aa: ASTLTGSEQAF
v_call: TRBV6-2/TRBV6-3
j_call: TRBJ1-1

cdr3_aa: ASRLQGGGYT
v_call: TRBV6-5
j_call: TRBJ1-2

cdr3_aa: ASSLVTGIPYEQY
v_call: TRBV7-2
j_call: TRBJ2-7

cdr3_aa: SARDVTANSPLH
v_call: TRBV20-1
j_call: TRBJ1-6

cdr3_aa: ASSLLGGYTEAF
v_call: TRBV28
j_call: TRBJ1-1

cdr3_aa: ASSYTLGSEAF
v_call: TRBV6-5
j_call: TRBJ1-1

cdr3_aa: ASSLFGTSGETQY
v_call: TRBV7-2
j_call: TRBJ2-5

cdr3_aa: ASSPTENYGYT
v_call: TRBV5-1
j_call: TRBJ1-2

cdr3_aa: ASSLAIGRTSEFRYEQF
v_call: TRBV5-1
j_call: TRBJ2-1

cdr3_aa: ASSLFWAVQETQY
v_call: TRBV7-2
j_call: TRBJ2-5

cdr3_aa: ASSYYPGRGGYT
v_call: TRBV6-2/TRBV6-3
j_call: TRBJ1-2

cdr3_aa: ASSFESQPQH
v_call: TRBV12-3/TRBV12-4
j_call: TRBJ1-5

cdr3_aa: ASSPREQF
v_call: TRBV7-9
j_call: TRBJ2-1

cdr3_aa: SAPLTTQRETQY
v_call: TRBV20-1
j_call: TRBJ2-5

cdr3_aa: ASSQDALRGDTQY
v_call: TRBV4-3
j_call: TRBJ2-3

cdr3_aa: ASSLVVGTGNSPLH
v_call: TRBV7-8
j_call: TRBJ1-6

cdr3_aa: ASRKSSGRWSDTQY
v_call: TRBV27
j_call: TRBJ2-3

cdr3_aa: ASSLLRGWANYGYT
v_call: TRBV12-3/TRBV12-4
j_call: TRBJ1-2

cdr3_aa: ASSLGVGSGFYEQY
v_call: TRBV7-6
j_call: TRBJ2-7

cdr3_aa: ASSQGQVDTEAF
v_call: TRBV3-1
j_call: TRBJ1-1

cdr3_aa: ASSLSGSAYEQY
v_call: TRBV5-1
j_call: TRBJ2-7

cdr3_aa: ASSLAQGAGKLF
v_call: TRBV5-1
j_call: TRBJ1-4

cdr3_aa: AITGRVAGSTDTQY
v_call: TRBV10-3
j_call: TRBJ2-3

cdr3_aa: AISKDTAGELF
v_call: TRBV10-3
j_call: TRBJ2-2

cdr3_aa: ASSVPLGANYGYT
v_call: TRBV28
j_call: TRBJ1-2

cdr3_aa: ASSRTGPYGYT
v_call: TRBV6-1
j_call: TRBJ1-2

cdr3_aa: ASSPIQGVEQF
v_call: TRBV18
j_call: TRBJ2-1

cdr3_aa: SARDTQREYEQY
v_call: TRBV20-1
j_call: TRBJ2-7

cdr3_aa: ASSPRLAPSHDTQY
v_call: TRBV9
j_call: TRBJ2-3

cdr3_aa: ASSSQDRVYGYT
v_call: TRBV7-2
j_call: TRBJ1-2

cdr3_aa: SGQRPGGYNEQF
v_call: TRBV20-1
j_call: TRBJ2-1